This T cell receptor (beta chain) came from a study of molecular identifiers for immune sequencing clone quantification. Details on this clonotype: No antigen is known for it.

Sorting recovered naive CD8 T cells on a CD8+CD4-CCR7+CD45RA+ profile. The CDR3 contains 15 residues. J gave up 1 base and V 5 bases, and 4 bases lay outside the gene matches. CDR1 and CDR2 (germline): MDHEN, SYDVKM. Previously described methods and listed TCR primers were used for bulk TCR libraries. TCRdb reprocessed the PCR reads with MiXCR, giving one entry per CDR3 protein. The data show 400,000 to 600,000 distinct CDR3 sequences, roughly 24% seen once. Whole-study findings and limits: Jurkat TCR RNA that was spiked in from one cell was reportedly detectable among one million naive cells.

Sequencing was carried out using naive CD8+ T cells from blood, with Jurkat cell RNA spiked in. Sample subset: FACS-sorted CD8+CD4-CCR7+CD45RA+ naive T cells. The TCR was taken from a human donor in good health. Some libraries in this study had Jurkat cell RNA spiked in. The V gene is TRBV28, the J gene TRBJ2-2; TRBD1 aligns across 7 bases. CDR3 loop: CASSLRGMNTGELFF. The CDR3 DNA reads TGTGCCAGCAGTCTCAGGGGGATGAACACCGGGGAGCTGTTTTTT.